This entry is about one T cell receptor beta chain. Per the study methods: Estimation of nucleated cell counts relied on the amplification of reference gene primers. Some clones are missing from TCRdb's copy, which holds only in-frame ones; the method was immunoSEQ multiplex PCR. D and trimming were read from the DNA, whereas the V and J calls and clone size are those reported in that table. The data hold approximately 190,000 clones, with 82% observed a single time. This sample is drawn from a study of blood T cell repertoires in COVID-19. As for the study in general: The United States, Italy and Spain were the sources of the acute and convalescent COVID-19 samples. From T cells, B-cell-depleted T cells, or PBMCs came the material, which was cDNA or gDNA.

The CDR3 spans 12 residues. Per germline, CDR1 GTSNPN and CDR2 SVGIG (reference sequence). V lost 0 bases, J lost 6 bases, and 9 bases lay in between. The sequencing input was peripheral blood. The genes are TRBV30 and TRBJ2-7; D remains unclear. The TCR originated in a woman aged 55-70 years with COVID-19, enrolled during active disease. CDR3 in amino acids: CAWSVPPGEQYF. The CDR3 nucleotides read TGTGCCTGGAGTGTACCACCGGGCGAGCAGTACTTC.